The source of this TCR beta chain is a study of OX40 agonist ivuxolimab in advanced cancers. Study outcomes and limitations: Antigens targeted by the expanded peripheral T cells were not determined. Partial responders receiving 0.1-3.0 mg/kg showed among the lowest clonal expansion. Both CD4+ and CD8+ T cell populations in blood had undergone clonal expansion by week 6 at 0.1 to 3.0 mg/kg. The average count of expanded clones was higher among CD8+ T cells than among CD4+.

To note about this clone: Its target is unknown.

This CDR3 spans 15 amino acids. Between the trimmed V and J ends, which lost 2 bases and 3 bases, there was a span of 10 bases. Germline CDR1 is KGHSH and CDR2 is LQKENI. TCRdb's table, derived via immunoSEQ multiplex PCR, lists solely in-frame clones and lacks some. The sample includes fewer than 100,000 clones, about 90% seen only once; the top ten take 10%. This TCR was recovered from an adult with an advanced solid tumor such as melanoma, head and neck, liver or kidney cancer. The chain uses TRBV18 and TRBJ2-2, with unresolved D. The sample consisted of CD4+ or CD8+ T cells sorted from blood, taken in a trial of the OX40 agonist ivuxolimab. The CDR3 here is CASSPGVEYTGELFF. The CDR3 nucleotides read TGTGCCAGCTCACCAGGGGTCGAGTACACCGGGGAGCTGTTTTTT.